These 28 T cell receptor beta chains came from one sample sequenced in a study of metastatic and nonmetastatic thyroid tumors. Each patient came to thyroid surgery without any prior treatment (of any kind). TCRdb re-called the PCR reads through MiXCR. The data show 30,000 to 40,000 clones, with approximately 17% seen just once and around 6.6% held by the top ten. The sequencing input was blood. The receptors shown here come from a female donor with papillary thyroid cancer or a benign thyroid nodule (not recorded which). Some clones in this sample may be carry-over from other donors' samples.

In this sample, this clone turned up many times. The rearrangement uses TRBV30 and TRBJ2-7; D is unresolved. The germline V and J ends were trimmed by 2 bases and 2 bases, with 13 bases remaining between them. Germline V gives CDR1 GTSNPN, CDR2 SVGIG (reference sequence). The CDR3 loop spans 14 amino acids. Written as DNA, the CDR3 is TGTGCCTGGAGTCCCCCAGGAGTAACCTACGAGCAGTACTTC. It encodes CAWSPPGVTYEQYF.

In this sample, this clone turned up many times. The rearrangement uses TRBV6-1 and TRBJ1-2; tentatively, D is TRBD1 (5 bases). Germline values: CDR1 MNHNS, CDR2 SASEGT. The CDR3 runs 14 residues. V was cut by 3 bases and J by 8 bases, with 16 bases left in between. The CDR3 sequence is CASSEGTLSGGYTF. As DNA, the CDR3 is TGTGCCAGCAGTGAGGGGACTCTTTCAGGAGGCTACACCTTC.

This clone showed up just a few times. Relative to the germline gene, one junction end is altered; a read error may explain this. Distinct nucleotide sequences in the sample also encode this CDR3. This chain connects TRBV25-1 to TRBJ2-7; 11 bases agree with TRBD1. Germline CDR1 reads MGHDK; CDR2 reads SYGVNS. This CDR3 is built from 13 residues. The CDR3 sequence: CASTGTGGNEQYF. The CDR3 bases are TGCGCCAGCACCGGGACAGGGGGTAACGAGCAGTACTTC.

This clone has ten or more counts. This rearrangement joins TRBV5-1 to TRBJ2-2; 8 bases agree with TRBD1. Germline V gene sequence: CDR1 SGHRS, CDR2 YFSETQ. V shed 4 bases, J shed 5 bases, and the junction held 10 bases outside the gene matches. The CDR3 has 16 amino acids. For the CDR3, the DNA is TGCGCCAGCAGCCAGGACAGGGTGTTAAGGACCGGGGAGCTGTTTTTT. This codes for CASSQDRVLRTGELFF.

By sample fraction, this clone is medium-sized (0.01 to 0.1%). V is TRBV6-1 and J is TRBJ2-7; 9 bases agree with TRBD1. V shed 10 bases, J shed 5 bases, and the junction held 6 bases outside the gene matches. The CDR3 totals 12 residues. CDR1 is MNHNS, CDR2 SASEGT, per germline. The CDR3 region is CATDRGVNEQYF. The CDR3 DNA sequence: TGTGCCACGGACAGGGGTGTCAACGAGCAGTACTTC.

This clone was detected ten times or more. The chain joins TRBV15 to TRBJ2-7; D gene unclear. Per germline, CDR1 LNHNV and CDR2 YYDKDF (reference sequence). The CDR3 contains 16 residues. Trimming took off 1 base at V and 0 bases at J, with 13 bases between the two ends. The CDR3 spells CATSRGVDGRSYEQYF. The CDR3 DNA is TGTGCCACCAGCAGAGGGGTAGACGGGCGCTCCTACGAGCAGTACTTC.

This clone was recorded at least ten times. This rearrangement joins TRBV6-6 to TRBJ1-2; perhaps TRBD1 as D (5 bases). Per the germline V gene, CDR1 is MNHNY and CDR2 is SVGAGI (reference sequence). CDR3 length equals 16 residues. With 0 bases removed from V and 7 bases from J, the gap between germline ends came to 18 bases. DNA of the CDR3: TGTGCCAGCAGTTACTCGAACGCAGGGCTATTGAGTGGCTACACCTTC. It specifies CASSYSNAGLLSGYTF.

By sample share, this clone is medium-sized. The chain uses TRBV19 and TRBJ2-7; 9 positions match TRBD1. The germline CDR1 and CDR2 sequences are LNHDA and SQIVND (reference sequence). The CDR3 length is 14 residues. The V and J ends lost 8 bases and 0 bases, in that order; junction bases with no gene match: 5. CDR3: CASGPTGGSYEQYF. CDR3 nucleotides: TGTGCCAGTGGACCGACAGGGGGCTCCTACGAGCAGTACTTC.

This clone was seen a handful of times. At one of its ends the junction is not consistent with the germline gene, which may arise from a read error. The J gene is TRBJ1-2, the V gene TRBV6-2 or TRBV6-3; no reliable D call. The CDR3 consists of 12 residues. Germline values: CDR1 MNHEY, CDR2 SVGEGT. The CDR3 DNA reads as TGTGCCGGCTGGGAACTTTCCCATGGTTACACCTTC. Translating it yields CAGWELSHGYTF.

This clone was found many times. This sequence joins TRBV29-1 and TRBJ1-1, with D perhaps matching TRBD1 (5 bases). CDR1 and CDR2 from the germline V gene are SQVTM and ANQGSEA. Trimming removed 2 bases from V and 7 bases from J, with 14 bases in between. CDR3 length: 13 residues. CDR3 region: CSVEFPGTGEAFF. Here the CDR3 DNA reads TGCAGCGTTGAATTCCCAGGGACTGGTGAAGCTTTCTTT. Full variable domain (outside the CDR3, taken from reference TRBV29-1 and TRBJ1-1): SAVISQKPSRDICQRGTSLTIQCQVDSQVTMMFWYRQQPGQSLTLIATANQGSEATYESGFVIDKFPISRPNLTFSTLTVSNMSPEDSSIYLCSVEFPGTGEAFFGQGTRLTVV.

The sample holds a few counts of this clone. The chain is built from TRBV27 and TRBJ1-1; D unclear. CDR3 size: 13 residues. Germline V gene data show CDR1 as MNHEY and CDR2 as SMNVEV (reference sequence). With 3 bases removed from V and 3 bases from J, the gap between germline ends came to 8 bases. DNA of the CDR3: TGTGCCAGCAGTTTGACTGATTACACTGAAGCTTTCTTT. It specifies CASSLTDYTEAFF.

In this sample, this clone turned up many times. V gene TRBV28 combines with J gene TRBJ2-4, with 8 bases identical to TRBD2. V shed 2 bases, J shed 6 bases, and the junction held 15 bases outside the gene matches. Per the germline V gene, CDR1 is MDHEN and CDR2 is SYDVKM. This CDR3 spans 18 amino acids. The CDR3 DNA sequence: TGTGCCAGCAGTTTAGGACCAAAAGACCTTACTAGCGGAAACATTCAGTACTTC. Translated, it gives CASSLGPKDLTSGNIQYF.

With regard to this clone: The identical CDR3 is also encoded by other nucleotide sequences in the sample. The rearrangement links TRBV6-1 to TRBJ2-7, with D unresolved. The CDR3 covers 14 residues. V gave up 4 bases and J gave up 8 bases, with 18 bases separating them. Germline CDR1 is MNHNS and CDR2 is SASEGT. This chain's CDR3 is CASSAGPAGVKQYF. DNA for the CDR3: TGTGCCAGCAGTGCTGGCCCCGCTGGGGTCAAGCAGTACTTC.

In this sample, this clone turned up many times. This chain joins TRBV9 and TRBJ2-1; 7 bases line up with TRBD2. This CDR3 spans 15 amino acids. The V and J ends lost 2 bases and 7 bases, in that order; junction bases with no gene match: 9. Germline-derived CDR1 and CDR2 are SGDLS and YYNGEE. In DNA form, the CDR3 reads TGTGCCAGCAGCGTTGGGGTAGCGGGTTTGAATGAGCAGTTCTTC. This gives the protein CASSVGVAGLNEQFF.

This clone was recorded many times. The chain combines TRBV19 with TRBJ2-4, with a tentative D call TRBD1 (5 bases). The CDR3 is made up of 14 amino acids. Germline assignment: CDR1 LNHDA and CDR2 SQIVND (reference sequence). V gave up 2 bases and J gave up 7 bases, with 12 bases separating them. The CDR3 protein is CASSILGSGNIQYF. As DNA, the CDR3 is TGTGCCAGTAGTATATTAGGGTCAGGGAACATTCAGTACTTC.

On this clone itself: The junction departs from the called germline gene at one end, perhaps through a read error. This chain uses TRBV30 with TRBJ1-2; the D is unclear. Germline values: CDR1 GTSNPN, CDR2 SVGIG (reference sequence). The CDR3 spans 13 residues. CDR3 in amino acids: CSWSVSGTAGYTF. The CDR3 coding sequence is TGTTCCTGGAGTGTATCAGGAACCGCCGGCTACACCTTC.

As to this clone: This may come from a read error, since a much larger clone is one base off. This chain uses TRBV29-1 with TRBJ1-1; maybe TRBD1 (6 bases). CDR1 and CDR2 from the germline V gene are SQVTM and ANQGSEA. The CDR3 is made up of 13 amino acids. For the CDR3, the DNA is TGCAGCGTCACTAGAGGGGGAGGGACTGAAGATTTCTTT. It yields the protein CSVTRGGGTEDFF.

This clone was counted at least ten times. The CDR3 protein is CASSLAVSYEQYF. DNA for the CDR3: TGTGCCAGCAGTTTAGCGGTCTCCTACGAGCAGTACTTC. The J gene is TRBJ2-7, the V gene TRBV28; D is unclear. Germline V CDR1 and CDR2: MDHEN, SYDVKM. V lost 2 bases to trimming and J lost 0 bases, with 5 bases between them. This CDR3 contains 13 residues.

The sample holds many counts of this clone. V usage is TRBV6-5 and J usage is TRBJ2-2, with TRBD1 identical over 7 bases. CDR3 length equals 14 residues. V shed 2 bases, J shed 6 bases, and the junction held 3 bases outside the gene matches. Germline CDR1 is MNHEY and CDR2 is SVGAGI. The CDR3 sequence is CASSYGQGAGELFF. The CDR3 DNA sequence: TGTGCCAGCAGTTACGGGCAGGGGGCCGGGGAGCTGTTTTTT.

This clone came up many times. The rearrangement links TRBV29-1 to TRBJ2-7; D ambiguous. Germline-derived CDR1 and CDR2 are SQVTM and ANQGSEA. The V and J ends lost 5 bases and 5 bases respectively, with 19 bases between them. The CDR3 contains 14 residues. This CDR3 reads CSVYDQSLRDEQYF. The CDR3 region has the DNA TGCAGCGTTTATGACCAATCCCTGAGAGACGAGCAGTACTTC.

This clone was found many times. The V and J genes are TRBV12-3 or TRBV12-4 and TRBJ1-6, with 7 bases identical to TRBD1. The CDR3 extends over 12 amino acids. J gave up 10 bases and V 6 bases, and 3 bases lay outside the gene matches. CDR3 sequence reads: CASSYRGSPLHF. The CDR3 coding sequence is TGTGCCAGCAGCTACAGGGGATCACCCCTCCACTTT.

At least ten counts were recorded for this clone. CDR3 sequence (DNA): TGTGCCAGCTCACCACCGGGTCAGCAAGAGACCCAGTACTTC. Protein: CASSPPGQQETQYF. The chain links TRBV18 to TRBJ2-5; D not certain. Trimming took off 0 bases at V and 2 bases at J, with 7 bases between the two ends. This CDR3 contains 14 residues. Per germline, CDR1 KGHSH and CDR2 LQKENI. The whole variable domain, remainder taken from reference TRBV18 and TRBJ2-5, is NAGVMQNPRHLVRRRGQEARLRCSPMKGHSHVYWYRQLPEEGLKFMVYLQKENIIDESGMPKERFSAEFPKEGPSILRIQQVVRGDSAAYFCASSPPGQQETQYFGPGTRLLVL.

Only a few counts were recorded for this clone. A much larger clone lies one base from this, so it may be a read error. V and J are TRBV3-1 and TRBJ1-2; D remains ambiguous. Germline assignment: CDR1 LGHDT and CDR2 YNNKEL (reference sequence). CDR3 length: 12 amino acids. The CDR3 loop reads CAGSHRKYGYTF. CDR3 nucleotides: TGTGCCGGCAGCCATCGTAAGTACGGCTACACCTTC.

Ten or more counts support this clone. The chain recombines TRBV20-1 with TRBJ1-2; D remains unclear. This CDR3 region has 13 residues. CDR1 is DFQATT, CDR2 SNEGSKA, per germline (reference sequence). Trimming took off 6 bases at V and 0 bases at J, with 11 bases between the two ends. The CDR3 DNA sequence: TGCAGTGCACCCTATGGCGCTAACTATGGCTACACCTTC. Translated, it gives CSAPYGANYGYTF.

In regard to this clone: One base away lies a much larger clone, so this may be a sequencing read error. The V call is TRBV4-2, the J call TRBJ2-1, with D possibly TRBD1 on 6 matching bases. This CDR3 comprises 17 residues. The V end lost 4 bases, the J end lost 4 bases, and 20 bases lay between the germline ends. Germline V gives CDR1 LGHNA, CDR2 YNFKEQ. CDR3: CASSLMLTGTCYNEQFF. The CDR3 DNA reads TGTGCCAGCAGCCTAATGCTTACCGGGACATGTTACAATGAGCAGTTCTTC.

Remarks on this clone: This likely comes from a read error, as the CDR3 has no conserved phenylalanine or tryptophan at its end. The DNA is omitted, as the CDR3 cannot be located on it reliably, and the CDR3 follows TCRdb's listing. The genes are TRBV3-1 and TRBJ1-1; the table's D call of TRBD1 was not tested on the DNA. In germline, CDR1 is LGHDT, CDR2 YNNKEL (reference sequence). The CDR3 length is 14 residues, termini included. The CDR3 loop is CASSQGGRGTEASS.

The chain couples TRBV13 to TRBJ2-5; D is undetermined. Germline V gene lookup returns CDR1 PRHDT and CDR2 FYEKMQ (reference sequence). V gave up 1 base and J gave up 8 bases, with 17 bases separating them. The CDR3 length is 15 residues. The CDR3 bases are TGTGCCAGCAGCTTAGTGGGTAGGAATGGAGATACCCAGTACTTC. Residues: CASSLVGRNGDTQYF.

This clone was observed many times. V and J are TRBV11-1 and TRBJ2-3, with 14 bases aligning to TRBD2. J lost 5 bases, V lost 1 base, and 5 bases had no gene match. CDR1 is SGHAT and CDR2 is FQDESV in the germline V gene (reference sequence). This CDR3 is 17 amino acids long. The CDR3 reads CASSLGLAGGPVDTQYF. The CDR3 DNA reads TGTGCCAGCAGCTTAGGACTAGCGGGAGGGCCGGTAGATACGCAGTATTTT.